This TCR beta chain was captured in a study of graft-versus-host responses after intestinal transplantation. Study overall: The whole recipient group had anti-thymocyte globulin induction followed by tacrolimus and steroids for around 3 years.

Only in-frame clones appear in the TCRdb table, and some are missing; sequencing was by immunoSEQ multiplex PCR. This sample has approximately 80,000 clones, with 85% to 90% found just once. A word on this clone: Its antigen is as yet unknown.

Study-wide points: The recipient marrow held GvH clones, and some of them showed up first in ileum or blood.

Germline assignment: CDR1 SGDLS and CDR2 YYNGEE. CDR3 length: 13 amino acids. This receptor was taken from a human donor who received an intestinal transplant. Here the sequenced sample was unstimulated CD4+ T cells sorted from spleen or lymph node cells, taken before intestinal transplant. The V and J genes are TRBV9 and TRBJ2-3; D possibly corresponds to TRBD1 (6 bases). The J call may be faulty, since TRBJ1-5 better matches the DNA end. The CDR3, as DNA: TGTGCCAGCAGCGTAGTGGGGGCCGATACGCAGCATTTT. This gives the protein CASSVVGADTQHF.